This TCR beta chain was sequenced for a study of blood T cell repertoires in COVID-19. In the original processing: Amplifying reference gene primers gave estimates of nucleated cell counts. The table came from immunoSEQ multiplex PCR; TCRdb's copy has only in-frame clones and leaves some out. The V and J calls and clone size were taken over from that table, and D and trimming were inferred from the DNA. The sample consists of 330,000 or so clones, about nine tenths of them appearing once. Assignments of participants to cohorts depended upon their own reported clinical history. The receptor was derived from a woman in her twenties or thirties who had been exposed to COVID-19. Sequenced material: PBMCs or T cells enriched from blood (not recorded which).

The DNA of the CDR3 is TGTGCCAGCAGTCGCGGGGGGAGGTCCTACAATGAGCAGTTCTTC. It is translated as CASSRGGRSYNEQFF. The chain is built from TRBV27 and TRBJ2-1, with 8 nucleotides matching TRBD2. The V segment lost 5 bases and the J segment 1 base; nucleotides outside the gene matches: 4. Germline assignment: CDR1 MNHEY and CDR2 SMNVEV (reference sequence). The CDR3 is made up of 15 amino acids.